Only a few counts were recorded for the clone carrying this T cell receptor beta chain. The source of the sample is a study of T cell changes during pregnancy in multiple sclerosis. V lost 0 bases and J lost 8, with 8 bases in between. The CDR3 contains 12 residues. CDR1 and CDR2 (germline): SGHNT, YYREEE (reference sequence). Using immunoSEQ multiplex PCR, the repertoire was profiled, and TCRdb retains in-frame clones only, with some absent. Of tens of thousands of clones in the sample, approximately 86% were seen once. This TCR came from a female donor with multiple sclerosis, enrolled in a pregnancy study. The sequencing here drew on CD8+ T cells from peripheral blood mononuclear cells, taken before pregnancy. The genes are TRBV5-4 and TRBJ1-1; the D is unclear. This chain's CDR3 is CASSLVAEEAFF. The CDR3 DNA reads TGTGCCAGCAGCTTGGTGGCAGAAGAAGCTTTCTTT.